This T cell receptor (beta chain) was obtained from a study of T cells in Graves' hyperthyroidism and ophthalmopathy (dated by TCRdb to 2018 to 2020). The study in broad terms: A discovery cohort of about a hundred patients, about 43 with Graves' ophthalmopathy and approximately 55 with stable Graves' hyperthyroidism, was used to find distinguishing TCR V-J signatures. Prospective prediction of ophthalmopathy was tested in an independent validation cohort consisting of roughly 20 hyperthyroidism patients and some 17 patients who later progressed to ophthalmopathy. The roughly 100 discovery patients were randomly divided into training and test sets at a 7:3 ratio. The study also compared thyroid tissue and blood T-cell repertoires from five or six Graves' hyperthyroidism patients. Following sampling, methimazole starting at 30 mg daily was given to hyperthyroidism patients, and high-dose intravenous methylprednisolone was given to ophthalmopathy patients. The paper reports TCR Vbeta CDR3 sequencing of over 120 peripheral blood samples: approximately 43 ophthalmopathy, about 75 hyperthyroidism and approximately 17 progressor patients.

Graves' hyperthyroidism was defined as stable when no progression to ophthalmopathy occurred over 18 months of follow-up. Hyperthyroidism patients were aged 18 to 65 years and newly diagnosed, with disease duration of less than 2 months. Exclusion was applied to patients with uncontrolled infections, other autoimmune diseases, pregnancy or lactation. Diagnoses were established on the basis of clinical symptoms, serum thyroxine and TRAb, thyroid ultrasound, and orbital computed tomography. Trizol reagent was used to extract total RNA, and RNA quality was then checked on an Agilent 2100 Bioanalyzer. CDR3 length: 12 amino acids, cysteine to phenylalanine. Only the CDR3 DNA is retained, 36 bases long and in frame from the first base. The trim is 6 bases for V and 11 bases for J, with a gap of 19 bases between the germline ends. The germline V gene (reference sequence) gives CDR1 as DFQATT and CDR2 as SNEGSKA.

This clonotype was observed at least ten times. There is no known antigen for this receptor. No qualities accompany the bases; no much larger clone lies one base away. The TCR beta CDR3 regions were amplified from RNA transcripts. For the first round of RT-PCR on the TCR CDR3, the HTBI primer set was used together with the Qiagen OneStep RT-PCR kit. Libraries were constructed in a second round of multiplex PCR, after which size selection and purification were performed. The libraries were sequenced on an Illumina HiSeq2000 using paired-end 100 bp reads. For the original study's pipeline: SOAPnuke was used to process the raw data, throwing out any read that contained adapters or uncalled bases, had a mean Phred below 15, or lacked an exact constant-primer or identifier match. COPE v1.2.5 was used to merge high-quality paired reads, and clonotypes were defined as unique nucleotide sequences. Clonotypes were aligned to IMGT TRBV, TRBD and TRBJ reference segments using MiTCR v1.1. Analysis was restricted to V-J combinations with a frequency above 0.0001, which covered roughly 99% of repertoires. A TCS score was defined as the ratio of F50 (clonal expansion) to E x V (chaos), with BLOSUM62-based TCRdist applied between CDR3 peptides within each V-J. Welch's t-statistics and random forest reduced roughly 530 V-J features to about 13, which were used in a naive Bayes classifier (R e1071). TCRdb reprocessed the public reads (quality trimming at Q25 with fastp, clone calling with MiXCR) and kept in-frame beta chains. Identical CDR3 proteins give one entry, which carries the most common genes and DNA. TCRdb, not the original authors, processed these V and J calls. The sample records about 540,000 distinct CDR3 sequences, 35% to 55% of which are singletons. The ten largest make up 8% to 8.5% of the sample.

What the study reported, not specific to this receptor: Ophthalmopathy was separated from stable hyperthyroidism by a 13 V-J signature model, with roughly 88% sensitivity and about 84% specificity obtained in cross-validation and 80%/75% obtained in testing. Most expanded thyroid clonotypes (frequency above 0.001) were also detected in blood, a finding suggesting that blood repertoires may reflect thyroid immune responses. In validation, the model predicted progression to ophthalmopathy a median of approximately 6.6 months before onset, with over 55% sensitivity and about 72% specificity. Sample size was not statistically predetermined, and blinding of investigators to group allocation was not performed.

The receptor was isolated from a woman aged 18-35 years with Graves' hyperthyroidism. Donor details come from another sample of the same person, matched by shared clones. The chain was built from TRBV20-1 and TRBJ1-1; the D gene is unclear. Material for sequencing was peripheral blood or thyroid tissue (not recorded which). The DNA sequence follows: TGCAGTGCCCCACTAAAAGGAATACGGGCTTTCTTT. The encoded protein is CSAPLKGIRAFF.